These 5 T cell receptor beta chains share one sample of origin, sequenced in a study of T cell repertoires in cytomegalovirus infection. TCRdb independently ran MiXCR on the reads; one entry per CDR3 protein. Among around 430,000 distinct CDR3 sequences listed, about 42% were seen once. The antigens of these receptors remain unknown. The material was cultured PBMCs, obtained from culture after CMV antigen stimulation. The receptors were gathered from a human donor in good health (CMV status not recorded). Some clones in this sample may be carry-over from other donors' samples.

This clonotype was found a few times. The chain employs TRBV7-9 and TRBJ2-3; D remains unclear. Germline V gene sequence: CDR1 SEHNR, CDR2 FQNEAQ (reference sequence). V was cut by 0 bases and J by 3 bases, with 10 bases left in between. The CDR3 runs 15 residues. The CDR3 coding sequence is TGTGCCAGCAGCTTAGCAGGGTTCGGAACAGATACGCAGTATTTT. Translated: CASSLAGFGTDTQYF.

The chain carries TRBV6-8 and TRBJ2-3; tentatively, D is TRBD1 (6 bases). V lost 5 bases and J 3 bases, leaving 24 bases between the germline ends. The CDR3 contains 18 residues. The V gene's germline CDR1 is MNHGY and CDR2 SAAAGT. CDR3 coding DNA: TGTGCCAGCAGTGCCTGGGGGCCCTACAGGGATCCGACAGATACGCAGTATTTT. Translated, it gives CASSAWGPYRDPTDTQYF.

The chain employs TRBV19 and TRBJ2-1; D remains unclear. Trimming cost V 10 bases and J 8 bases, with 12 bases left between them. The CDR3 is 11 residues long. Germline V lookup: CDR1 LNHDA, CDR2 SQIVND (reference sequence). CDR3 DNA: TGTGCCACCAGACTCCGGGATGAGCAGTTCTTC. The encoded protein is CATRLRDEQFF.

This clonotype was detected once. The V gene is TRBV27, the J gene TRBJ1-2; D may be TRBD1 (5 bases). V shed 5 bases and J shed 8 bases, with 18 bases lying between them. Germline CDR1 reads MNHEY; CDR2 reads SMNVEV (reference sequence). There are 14 residues in the CDR3. CDR3 in amino acids: CASSPQGTVRGYTF. The CDR3 coding sequence is TGTGCCAGCAGTCCCCAAGGGACGGTTCGGGGCTACACCTTC.

The sample holds many counts of this clonotype. The genes are TRBV20-1 and TRBJ2-1; 9 bases fit TRBD2. J lost 4 bases, V lost 4 bases, and 11 bases had no gene match. The CDR3 consists of 16 residues. CDR1 and CDR2 from the germline V gene are DFQATT and SNEGSKA (reference sequence). CDR3 amino acids: CSATSGLAGYYNEQFF. The CDR3 nucleotides read TGCAGTGCTACGTCTGGCCTAGCGGGGTATTACAATGAGCAGTTCTTC.